A single sample is the source of the 20 T cell receptor beta chains below, sequenced in a study of blood T cell repertoires in COVID-19. Some clones are missing from TCRdb's copy, which holds only in-frame ones; the method was immunoSEQ multiplex PCR. The repertoire includes over 100,000 clones, about nine tenths of them detected once, and around 4.5% sits in the top ten. Sequencing used peripheral blood. The receptor set was obtained from a man in his forties with acute or convalescent COVID-19.

The chain joins TRBV2 to TRBJ2-1, with 8 bases matching TRBD2. Germline V gene lookup returns CDR1 SNHLY and CDR2 FYNNEI. J was trimmed by 5 bases and V by 5 bases; bases with no gene match: 11. The CDR3 is 16 residues long. The CDR3 spells CASSLTGLATDNEQFF. Here the CDR3 DNA reads TGTGCCAGCAGTCTAACCGGACTAGCTACGGACAATGAGCAGTTCTTC.

This chain connects TRBV2 to TRBJ1-4; D is ambiguous. V lost 4 bases and J lost 5, with 14 bases in between. From germline, CDR1 is SNHLY and CDR2 FYNNEI. The CDR3 loop spans 15 amino acids. The CDR3 sequence is CASSGSTGANEKLFF. In DNA, the CDR3 is TGTGCCAGCAGTGGGTCGACGGGAGCCAATGAAAAACTGTTTTTT.

This clone has only a few counts. The chain couples TRBV7-2 to TRBJ1-6; D is perhaps TRBD1 (6 bases). The CDR3 length is 14 residues. Germline values: CDR1 SGHTA, CDR2 FQGNSA. V was trimmed by 1 base and J by 9 bases, leaving 10 bases between them. CDR3: CASSLEGHLSPLHF. The CDR3 region has the DNA TGTGCCAGCAGCTTAGAGGGACACCTTTCACCCCTCCACTTT. Full variable domain (missing parts from reference TRBV7-2 and TRBJ1-6): GAGVSQSPSNKVTEKGKDVELRCDPISGHTALYWYRQSLGQGLEFLIYFQGNSAPDKSGLPSDRFSAERTGGSVSTLTIQRTQQEDSAVYLCASSLEGHLSPLHFGNGTRLTVT.

The chain links TRBV3-1 (or the pseudogene TRBV3-2) to TRBJ1-1, with a weak D call TRBD1 (6 bases). Trimming shortened V by 0 bases and J by 11 bases, and 19 bases separated the two germline ends. The CDR3 sequence is 15 residues long. Germline assignment: CDR1 LGHDT and CDR2 YNNKEL (reference sequence). The CDR3 nucleotides read TGTGCCAGCAGCCAAGAAGTTGGGGGCGGCCAAGGTGCTTTCTTT. It specifies CASSQEVGGGQGAFF.

A few counts support this clone. CDR3: CASSQAGTSGRVSNEQFF. DNA for the CDR3: TGTGCCAGCAGCCAGGCCGGGACTAGCGGGAGGGTTAGCAATGAGCAGTTCTTC. The chain combines TRBV3-1 (or the pseudogene TRBV3-2) with TRBJ2-1, with TRBD2 matching 16 bases. This CDR3 contains 18 residues. In germline, CDR1 is LGHDT, CDR2 YNNKEL (reference sequence). Trimming at V came to 3 bases and at J to 6 bases, leaving 8 bases not matched to a gene.

The chain uses TRBV9 and TRBJ2-2, with D maybe TRBD1 (5 bases). V was cut by 0 bases and J by 6 bases, with 9 bases left in between. Germline V gene sequence: CDR1 SGDLS, CDR2 YYNGEE. This CDR3 has 14 residues. CDR3 bases: TGTGCCAGCAGCGTAGTGGCAGGGCCCGGGGAGCTGTTTTTT. As protein: CASSVVAGPGELFF.

The chain combines TRBV30 with TRBJ2-1; 11 nucleotides align to TRBD2. J gave up 7 bases and V 3 bases, and 5 bases lay outside the gene matches. CDR1 GTSNPN and CDR2 SVGIG come from the germline V gene (reference sequence). The CDR3 spans 14 residues. For the CDR3, the DNA is TGTGCCTGGAGGAGACTAGCGGGAAATAATGAGCAGTTCTTC. This sequence encodes CAWRRLAGNNEQFF.

The V call is TRBV5-1, the J call TRBJ2-1, with 10 bases that match TRBD1. The CDR3 loop spans 15 amino acids. Looked up from germline, CDR1 is SGHRS and CDR2 is YFSETQ. V lost 4 bases and J lost 2; bases outside the gene matches: 3. Here the CDR3 reads CASSGGQGAYNEQFF. The CDR3 nucleotides are TGCGCCAGCAGCGGTGGACAGGGGGCCTACAATGAGCAGTTCTTC.

CDR3 sequence: CASSLEVRGTEAFF. CDR3 DNA: TGTGCCAGCAGCTTGGAGGTAAGGGGGACTGAAGCTTTCTTT. The V call is TRBV5-5, the J call TRBJ1-1, with D possibly matching TRBD1 (6 bases). Trimming shortened V by 0 bases and J by 5 bases, and 11 bases separated the two germline ends. CDR1 and CDR2 from the germline V gene are SGHKS and YYEKEE (reference sequence). This CDR3 comprises 14 residues.

The genes are TRBV19 and TRBJ1-2; TRBD1 might be the D (5 bases). Germline lookup yields CDR1 LNHDA and CDR2 SQIVND (reference sequence). This CDR3 region has 16 residues. V dropped 3 bases and J dropped 1 base, with 15 bases sitting between them. CDR3 protein: CASSIMTALYNYGYTF. CDR3 nucleotide sequence: TGTGCCAGTAGTATTATGACAGCATTGTATAACTATGGCTACACCTTC.

The chain links TRBV5-1 to TRBJ1-1, with 9 bases lining up with TRBD1. V lost 0 bases to trimming and J lost 5 bases; unmatched junction nucleotides: 5. CDR3 length equals 15 residues. From germline, CDR1 is SGHRS and CDR2 YFSETQ. In nucleotides, the CDR3 is TGCGCCAGCAGCTTGGCTGGGACAGGGCATACTGAAGCTTTCTTT. Its translation is CASSLAGTGHTEAFF.

This rearrangement joins TRBV10-3 to TRBJ2-1; TRBD1 aligns across 10 bases. Germline loops: CDR1 ENHRY, CDR2 SYGVKD. V trimming: 3 bases; J trimming: 9 bases; junction bases outside the gene matches: 11. The CDR3 covers 16 residues. The CDR3 here is CAISDDRDRGLGEQFF. The CDR3 DNA reads as TGTGCCATCAGTGACGACCGGGACAGGGGTTTGGGTGAGCAGTTCTTC.

On this clone: Sequence at one end of the junction differs from germline and may be a read error. The V call is TRBV30, the J call TRBJ2-7; 7 positions match TRBD1. This CDR3 is built from 12 residues. From germline, CDR1 is GTSNPN and CDR2 SVGIG (reference sequence). The CDR3 nucleotides are TGTGCCTGGAGTGTTACGCAGGGGGAGCTGTACTTC. Its translation is CAWSVTQGELYF.

V usage is TRBV5-1 and J usage is TRBJ2-2; tentative D call: TRBD2 (6 bases). CDR1 SGHRS and CDR2 YFSETQ come from the germline V gene. V gave up 4 bases and J gave up 6 bases, with 10 bases separating them. The CDR3 length is 13 residues. This CDR3 reads CASSPSGSGELFF. Here the CDR3 DNA reads TGCGCCAGCAGCCCAAGCGGGTCCGGGGAGCTGTTTTTT.

A single count supports this clone. The chain joins TRBV19 to TRBJ1-1; D gene unclear. The V and J ends lost 3 bases and 1 base respectively, with 6 bases between them. From germline, CDR1 is LNHDA and CDR2 SQIVND (reference sequence). This CDR3 contains 13 residues. The CDR3 here is CASSIPGNTEAFF. CDR3 in DNA: TGTGCCAGTAGTATCCCGGGGAACACTGAAGCTTTCTTT.

This chain joins TRBV10-3 and TRBJ1-5; D gene unclear. Germline lookup yields CDR1 ENHRY and CDR2 SYGVKD. The CDR3 is 13 amino acids. Trimming cost V 6 bases and J 3 bases, with 9 bases left between them. CDR3 loop: CAIRTETNQPQHF. CDR3 bases: TGTGCCATCAGGACTGAAACCAATCAGCCCCAGCATTTT.

The rearrangement joins TRBV20-1 to TRBJ1-2, with D unresolved. The CDR3 is 13 residues long. Trimming took 3 bases from V and 5 from J, leaving 13 bases between them. CDR1 and CDR2 from the germline V gene are DFQATT and SNEGSKA (reference sequence). The DNA for the CDR3 is TGCAGTGCTAGTTCTGTCGCGCGTTATGGCTACACCTTC. It yields the protein CSASSVARYGYTF.

The rearrangement joins TRBV2 to TRBJ1-2; 9 bases line up with TRBD1. Trimming removed 9 bases from V and 3 bases from J; junction bases left unmatched: 5. Germline values: CDR1 SNHLY, CDR2 FYNNEI. The CDR3 sequence is 13 residues long. CDR3 sequence: CASYRGRDYGYTF. The DNA of the CDR3 is TGTGCCAGTTACAGGGGGCGGGACTATGGCTACACCTTC.

The chain links TRBV25-1 to TRBJ2-1; 8 positions match TRBD2. J was trimmed by 9 bases and V by 2 bases; bases with no gene match: 12. Germline assignment: CDR1 MGHDK and CDR2 SYGVNS. The CDR3 sequence is 16 residues long. The CDR3: CASSEPTGLVESEQFF. The CDR3 coding sequence is TGTGCCAGCAGTGAACCTACGGGACTAGTTGAAAGTGAGCAGTTCTTC.

This sequence joins TRBV28 and TRBJ1-1; 9 bases agree with TRBD1. Trimming at V came to 3 bases and at J to 1 base, leaving 12 bases not matched to a gene. The CDR3 has 18 residues. Germline values: CDR1 MDHEN, CDR2 SYDVKM. CDR3 nucleotides: TGTGCCAGCAGTTTCGGGAGACAGGGGGGCTTGGGGAACACTGAAGCTTTCTTT. The encoded protein is CASSFGRQGGLGNTEAFF.